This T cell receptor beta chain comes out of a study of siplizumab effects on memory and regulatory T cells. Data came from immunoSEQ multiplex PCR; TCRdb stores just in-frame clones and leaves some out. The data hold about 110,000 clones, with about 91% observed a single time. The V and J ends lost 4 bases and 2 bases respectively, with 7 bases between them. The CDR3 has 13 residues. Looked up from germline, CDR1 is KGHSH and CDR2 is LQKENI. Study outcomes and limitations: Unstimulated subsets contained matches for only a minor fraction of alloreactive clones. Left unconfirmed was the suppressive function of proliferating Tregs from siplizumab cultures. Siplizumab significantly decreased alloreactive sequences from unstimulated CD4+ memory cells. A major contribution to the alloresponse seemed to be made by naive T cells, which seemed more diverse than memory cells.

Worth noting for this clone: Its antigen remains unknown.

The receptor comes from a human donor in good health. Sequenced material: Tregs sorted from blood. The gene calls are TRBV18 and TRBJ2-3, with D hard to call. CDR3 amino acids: CASSHPITDTQYF. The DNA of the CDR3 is TGTGCCAGCTCACATCCGATCACAGATACGCAGTATTTT.